The T cell receptor (beta chain) described here comes from a study of cytomegalovirus exposure and HLA in healthy donors. Overall study context: The Caucasian-associated ancestry cluster contained 81% of the 300 to 400 genotyped donors.

This clone was recorded once. Researchers ran the PCR with 60 Vbeta and 13 Jbeta primers. The protocol was immunoSEQ multiplex PCR, while the TCRdb copy is restricted to in-frame clones and leaves out a portion. Among tens of thousands of clones listed, over 70% were seen once. CDR1 SQVTM and CDR2 ANQGSEA come from the germline V gene. The ends lost 6 bases at V and 5 bases at J; junction bases unmatched: 10. This CDR3 region has 13 residues. The origin of this receptor is a man aged 18 to 30 in good health and CMV-seropositive. This rearrangement joins TRBV29-1 to TRBJ2-7, with 7 bases aligning to TRBD2. Sequencing was performed on PBMCs. The CDR3 is CSVAPSGEDEQYF. Written as DNA, the CDR3 is TGCAGCGTGGCCCCTAGCGGAGAGGACGAGCAGTACTTC.